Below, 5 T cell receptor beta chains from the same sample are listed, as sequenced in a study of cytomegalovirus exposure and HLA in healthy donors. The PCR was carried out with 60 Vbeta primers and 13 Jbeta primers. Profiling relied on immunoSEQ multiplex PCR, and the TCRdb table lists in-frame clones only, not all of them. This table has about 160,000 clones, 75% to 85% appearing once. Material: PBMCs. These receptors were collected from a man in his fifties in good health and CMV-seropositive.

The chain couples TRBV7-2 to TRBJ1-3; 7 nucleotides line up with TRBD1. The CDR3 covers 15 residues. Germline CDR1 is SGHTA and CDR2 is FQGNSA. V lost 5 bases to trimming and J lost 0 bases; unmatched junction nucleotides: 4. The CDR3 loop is CASSEDRDSGNTIYF. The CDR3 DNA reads TGTGCCAGCAGCGAAGACAGGGACTCTGGAAACACCATATATTTT.

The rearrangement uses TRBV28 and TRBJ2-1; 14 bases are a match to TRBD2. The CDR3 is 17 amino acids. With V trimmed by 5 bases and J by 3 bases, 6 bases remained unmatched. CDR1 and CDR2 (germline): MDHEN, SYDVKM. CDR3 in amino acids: CASSVGLAGGLYNEQFF. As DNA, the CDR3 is TGTGCCAGCAGTGTCGGACTAGCGGGGGGACTCTACAATGAGCAGTTCTTC.

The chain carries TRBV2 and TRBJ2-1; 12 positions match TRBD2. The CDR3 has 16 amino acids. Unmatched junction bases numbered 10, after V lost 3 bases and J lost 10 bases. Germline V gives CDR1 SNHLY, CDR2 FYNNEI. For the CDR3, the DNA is TGTGCCAGCAGTGACGGGGCTAGCGGGGGGGCGAGCGAGCAGTTCTTC. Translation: CASSDGASGGASEQFF.

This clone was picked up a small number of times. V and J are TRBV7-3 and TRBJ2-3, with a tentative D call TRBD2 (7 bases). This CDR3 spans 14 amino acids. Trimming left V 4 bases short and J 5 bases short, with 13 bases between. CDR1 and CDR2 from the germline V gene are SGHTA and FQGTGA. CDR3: CASSSGGPGDTQYF. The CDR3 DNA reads TGTGCCAGCAGCTCCGGGGGGCCAGGAGATACGCAGTATTTT.

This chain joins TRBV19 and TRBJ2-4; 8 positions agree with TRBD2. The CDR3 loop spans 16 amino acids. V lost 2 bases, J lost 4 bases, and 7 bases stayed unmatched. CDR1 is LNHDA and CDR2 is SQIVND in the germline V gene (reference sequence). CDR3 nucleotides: TGTGCCAGTAGTATAAGCGGGGGTGGGGTGAAAAACATTCAGTACTTC. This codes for CASSISGGGVKNIQYF. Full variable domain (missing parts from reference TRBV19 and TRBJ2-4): DGGITQSPKYLFRKEGQNVTLSCEQNLNHDAMYWYRQDPGQGLRLIYYSQIVNDFQKGDIAEGYSVSREKKESFPLTVTSAQKNPTAFYLCASSISGGGVKNIQYFGAGTRLSVL.